What follows are 27 T cell receptor beta chains derived from one specimen sequenced in a study of circulating CD8 cells and anti-PD-1 response in melanoma. Sorting of live CD3+CD8+TCRalphabeta+ cells by PD-1 and/or TIGIT gave four subsets. Using about 15 ng of total RNA, TCR libraries were made with the QIAseq Immune Repertoire TCR panel. TCRdb re-called the reads through MiXCR, storing one row per CDR3 protein. Here the sample spans over a thousand distinct CDR3 sequences, roughly 6.4% being singletons. Sequencing used CD8+ T cells from PBMCs, obtained at baseline or after one month of anti-PD-1 therapy (not recorded which). Receptor source: a human donor with melanoma.

Sample share makes this clonotype large (0.1 to 1%). The chain employs TRBV2 and TRBJ2-2, with D possibly matching TRBD2 (6 bases). This CDR3 spans 15 amino acids. Germline-derived CDR1 and CDR2 are SNHLY and FYNNEI. Trimming took 2 bases from V and 5 from J, leaving 12 bases between them. The CDR3 loop reads CASSENGRGTGELFF. In nucleotides, the CDR3 is TGTGCCAGCAGTGAAAACGGGAGAGGAACCGGGGAGCTGTTTTTT. Variable domain in full (rest from reference TRBV2 and TRBJ2-2): EPEVTQTPSHQVTQMGQEVILRCVPISNHLYFYWYRQILGQKVEFLVSFYNNEISEKSEIFDDQFSVERPDGSNFTLKIRSTKLEDSAMYFCASSENGRGTGELFFGEGSRLTVL.

This clonotype rates as large. CDR3 sequence reads: CASRITGGAGYGYTF. DNA for the CDR3: TGTGCCAGCAGGATAACAGGGGGCGCCGGCTATGGCTACACCTTC. The chain uses TRBV28 and TRBJ1-2; 9 bases agree with TRBD1. The ends lost 6 bases at V and 4 bases at J; junction bases unmatched: 9. CDR3 length: 15 residues. Germline CDR1 MDHEN, CDR2 SYDVKM.

This clonotype is labeled as large. The chain recombines TRBV25-1 with TRBJ2-7, with TRBD1 matching over 8 bases. The length of the CDR3 is 16 residues. Germline-derived CDR1 and CDR2 are MGHDK and SYGVNS. Losses at the gene ends were 3 bases for V and 1 base for J; bases not matched to a gene: 8. The CDR3 sequence is CASSDASGQESYEQYF. The CDR3 bases are TGTGCCAGCAGTGACGCGTCGGGACAGGAGTCCTACGAGCAGTACTTC.

Within the sample, this clonotype is large. This rearrangement joins TRBV20-1 to TRBJ2-3; 7 bases line up with TRBD1. From germline, CDR1 is DFQATT and CDR2 SNEGSKA (reference sequence). The J segment lost 0 bases and the V segment lost 0 bases, leaving 3 bases of the junction unmatched. CDR3 size: 15 residues. The CDR3 region has the DNA TGCAGTGCTAGAGATAGGGACAGTAGCACAGATACGCAGTATTTT. This encodes CSARDRDSSTDTQYF.

This clonotype was observed a handful of times. The chain links TRBV19 to TRBJ2-3; D unresolved. The CDR3 consists of 13 residues. Germline V lookup: CDR1 LNHDA, CDR2 SQIVND (reference sequence). The ends were cut back, 4 bases at V and 6 bases at J, with 11 bases in the middle. The chain's CDR3 is CASSTLGWDTQYF. CDR3 sequence (DNA): TGTGCCAGTAGTACCCTCGGATGGGATACGCAGTATTTT.

This clonotype is deemed large. CDR3 loop: CASSFDSSYEQYF. The CDR3 coding sequence is TGTGCCAGCAGTTTCGACAGCTCCTACGAGCAGTACTTC. This chain connects TRBV28 to TRBJ2-7; a weak D match, TRBD1 (5 bases). The CDR3 runs 13 residues. Germline V gene lookup returns CDR1 MDHEN and CDR2 SYDVKM. V gave up 3 bases and J gave up 0 bases, with 6 bases separating them.

This clonotype is medium-sized by share. The chain's CDR3 is CSAGQGTQTQYF. CDR3 nucleotide sequence: TGCAGTGCTGGACAGGGGACGCAGACCCAGTACTTC. The gene calls are TRBV20-1 and TRBJ2-5; 9 nucleotides align to TRBD1. Trimming took 5 bases from V and 6 from J; bases not matched to a gene: 4. The CDR3 totals 12 residues. Germline CDR1 is DFQATT and CDR2 is SNEGSKA (reference sequence).

Relative to its sample, this clonotype is medium-sized. The chain joins TRBV19 to TRBJ1-5, with a tentative D call TRBD1 (6 bases). With 6 bases removed from V and 3 bases from J, the gap between germline ends came to 18 bases. The CDR3 length is 16 residues. Germline CDR1 reads LNHDA; CDR2 reads SQIVND (reference sequence). CDR3 amino acids: CASSPPDSPTNQPQHF. The DNA of the CDR3 is TGTGCCAGTAGCCCCCCGGACAGCCCTACCAATCAGCCCCAGCATTTT.

This clonotype is medium-sized (0.01 to 0.1%) by share. The chain employs TRBV29-1 and TRBJ2-5; 16 nucleotides agree with TRBD2. Germline V lookup: CDR1 SQVTM, CDR2 ANQGSEA. This CDR3 region has 16 residues. J lost 5 bases, V lost 7 bases, and 10 bases had no gene match. CDR3 sequence (DNA): TGCAGCGCTGCCGGGACTAGCGGGGGGGGCGGTGAGACCCAGTACTTC. Its translation: CSAAGTSGGGGETQYF.

J is TRBJ2-7 and V is TRBV27; D is unresolved. CDR3 length equals 13 residues. Germline V lookup: CDR1 MNHEY, CDR2 SMNVEV (reference sequence). With 0 bases removed from V and 0 bases from J, the gap between germline ends came to 3 bases. CDR3 residues: CASSLSVSYEQYF. CDR3 sequence (DNA): TGTGCCAGCAGTTTATCGGTCTCCTACGAGCAGTACTTC.

This clonotype came up a few times. This may stem from a read error, because a much larger clone lies one nucleotide away. The V call is TRBV29-1, the J call TRBJ2-2; possible D gene TRBD2, 5 bases. CDR3 length equals 9 residues. V shed 3 bases and J shed 15 bases, with 8 bases lying between them. In germline, CDR1 is SQVTM, CDR2 ANQGSEA. The CDR3 is CSVDPRVFF. In DNA form, the CDR3 reads TGCAGCGTTGACCCGAGGGTGTTTTTT.

By proportion, this clonotype is medium-sized (0.01 to 0.1%). V usage is TRBV20-1 and J usage is TRBJ2-3; the D gene is possibly TRBD2 (6 bases). The V gene's germline CDR1 is DFQATT and CDR2 SNEGSKA (reference sequence). This CDR3 region has 17 residues. Trimming pared 5 bases from V and 6 bases from J, leaving 27 bases between. The CDR3: CSADPFLAGLGQDTQYF. The DNA for the CDR3 is TGCAGTGCTGACCCTTTCCTCGCGGGGTTGGGCCAGGATACGCAGTATTTT.

Relative to its sample, this clonotype is large. The CDR3 region has the DNA TGTGCCAGCGGCGTACTAGCGGGGGCCCTAATGAACACCGGGGAGCTGTTTTTT. Amino acids: CASGVLAGALMNTGELFF. The genes are TRBV3-1 and TRBJ2-2, with TRBD2 matching 11 bases. This CDR3 spans 18 amino acids. Germline V gene sequence: CDR1 LGHDT, CDR2 YNNKEL (reference sequence). V was clipped by 8 bases and J by 1 base; unmatched bases: 12. Supplemented by reference TRBV3-1 and TRBJ2-2, the full variable domain reads DTAVSQTPKYLVTQMGNDKSIKCEQNLGHDTMYWYKQDSKKFLKIMFSYNNKELIINETVPNRFSPKSPDKAHLNLHINSLELGDSAVYFCASGVLAGALMNTGELFFGEGSRLTVL.

As for this clonotype: Possible read error: a much larger clone is one base away. The J gene is TRBJ2-7, the V gene TRBV6-1; no definite D call. The DNA end is a closer match to TRBJ2-1, so the J assignment may be wrong. Germline V lookup: CDR1 MNHNS, CDR2 SASEGT. The CDR3 is made up of 15 amino acids. The CDR3 here is CASSETPGSSYEQFF. In nucleotides, the CDR3 is TGTGCCAGCAGTGAAACTCCAGGTTCCTCCTACGAGCAGTTCTTC.

This clonotype is categorized as medium-sized. The rearrangement links TRBV19 to TRBJ2-7, with D perhaps matching TRBD1 (5 bases). The germline gives CDR1 LNHDA, CDR2 SQIVND (reference sequence). The CDR3 covers 12 residues. With 5 bases removed from V and 3 bases from J, the gap between germline ends came to 8 bases. The CDR3 loop reads CASSQGVYEQYF. The CDR3 DNA sequence: TGTGCCAGTAGTCAAGGGGTCTACGAGCAGTACTTC.

Relative to its sample, this clonotype is large. The chain has TRBV21-1 and TRBJ2-3; no DNA check was done on the table's D call, TRBD1. TRBV21-1 represents a pseudogene. This CDR3 has 15 residues. The CDR3 coding sequence is TGTGCCAGCAGCAAAGAACAGGGTGAGGGCGATACGCAGTATTTT. Its translation: CASSKEQGEGDTQYF.

For this clonotype: A read error may produce the germline difference seen at one junction end. The chain employs TRBV28 and TRBJ2-1, with D perhaps matching TRBD1 (5 bases). Germline values: CDR1 MDHEN, CDR2 SYDVKM. The CDR3 is 14 amino acids. The CDR3 nucleotides are TGTGCCGGCAGTTTCACGGGTGGGCAGGGTGAGCAGTTCTTC. This gives the protein CAGSFTGGQGEQFF.

This clonotype is categorized as medium-sized. This chain links TRBV28 with TRBJ2-7; 7 nucleotides line up with TRBD1. Trimming cost V 8 bases and J 5 bases; bases outside gene matches: 9. Germline lookup yields CDR1 MDHEN and CDR2 SYDVKM. The CDR3 has 13 residues. In DNA, the CDR3 is TGTGCCAGCGGGGCACAGGGGTTCGACGAGCAGTACTTC. Its protein is CASGAQGFDEQYF.

This clonotype is medium-sized by share. The chain recombines TRBV2 with TRBJ2-3; TRBD2 matches 9 bases. The CDR3 is 17 amino acids. CDR1 and CDR2 (germline): SNHLY, FYNNEI. Trimming removed 3 bases from V and 1 base from J; junction bases left unmatched: 8. CDR3 sequence: CASSEGPSGARTDTQYF. The CDR3 nucleotides are TGTGCCAGCAGTGAGGGTCCTAGCGGGGCCCGCACAGATACGCAGTATTTT.

This clonotype was found a few times. The chain is built from TRBV25-1 and TRBJ2-2; D may be TRBD1 (5 bases). Germline V lookup: CDR1 MGHDK, CDR2 SYGVNS. This CDR3 region has 18 residues. Deletions cut 0 bases from V and 5 bases from J, with 19 bases between. CDR3 coding DNA: TGTGCCAGCAGTGAATATATTGGCAGGGCCCCAGGGACCGGGGAGCTGTTTTTT. This translates into CASSEYIGRAPGTGELFF.

This clonotype is classed as large (0.1 to 1%). The chain employs TRBV5-5 and TRBJ2-3; D not certain. The V and J ends lost 0 bases and 0 bases respectively, with 8 bases between them. The length of the CDR3 is 15 residues. Per the germline V gene, CDR1 is SGHKS and CDR2 is YYEKEE (reference sequence). The CDR3 protein is CASSLEGSSTDTQYF. The CDR3, as DNA: TGTGCCAGCAGCTTGGAAGGTTCTAGCACAGATACGCAGTATTTT.

This clonotype is medium-sized in the sample. The rearrangement links TRBV2 to TRBJ2-3; TRBD1 or TRBD2 may be the D gene (5 bases each). The CDR3 covers 15 residues. With 8 bases removed from V and 3 bases from J, the gap between germline ends came to 18 bases. Germline CDR1 SNHLY, CDR2 FYNNEI. As DNA, the CDR3 is TGTGCCAGCTGGCAGGAGGTTGGGGGAACAGATACGCAGTATTTT. As protein: CASWQEVGGTDTQYF.

About this clonotype: This may arise from a read error, as a much more abundant clone is one base away. The genes are TRBV5-1 and TRBJ2-5, with 13 bases matching TRBD2. The CDR3 sequence is 17 residues long. The germline V gene encodes CDR1 SGHRS and CDR2 YFSETQ. V trimming: 3 bases; J trimming: 4 bases; junction bases outside the gene matches: 9. The CDR3 region has the DNA TGCGCCAGCAGCTCAGGACTAGCGGGGGCCATACGAGAGACCCAGTACTTC. As protein: CASSSGLAGAIRETQYF.

By its share, this clonotype is large. The chain links TRBV28 to TRBJ1-5; no clear D. Trimming shortened V by 7 bases and J by 1 base, and 17 bases separated the two germline ends. Germline V gives CDR1 MDHEN, CDR2 SYDVKM. The CDR3 sequence is 16 residues long. The CDR3 reads CASIHLGKGSNQPQHF. For the CDR3, the DNA is TGTGCCAGCATCCATTTGGGGAAAGGGAGCAATCAGCCCCAGCATTTT.

This clonotype is categorized as large. This chain connects TRBV2 to TRBJ2-1, with 7 nucleotides matching TRBD2. CDR1 is SNHLY, CDR2 FYNNEI, per germline. The CDR3 has 13 amino acids. The V gene end was trimmed by 5 bases and the J gene end by 10 bases; junction bases not matched to a gene: 8. The CDR3 coding sequence is TGTGCCAGCAGTATCGGGGCTAGCGGAGAGCAGTTCTTC. Its translation: CASSIGASGEQFF.

Sample share makes this clonotype medium-sized. The V gene is TRBV6-1, the J gene TRBJ2-7; no firm D call. V lost 11 bases to trimming and J lost 0 bases, with 17 bases between them. The length of the CDR3 is 14 residues. Germline-derived CDR1 and CDR2 are MNHNS and SASEGT. As DNA, the CDR3 is TGTGCCCCCCAGCCGGTTTTGGGCTCCTACGAGCAGTACTTC. Its protein is CAPQPVLGSYEQYF.

This clonotype is labeled medium-sized. The gene calls are TRBV3-1 and TRBJ2-1; D unclear. The CDR3 loop spans 14 amino acids. The V gene lost 0 bases and the J gene lost 0 bases, with 3 bases spanning the gap. Germline values: CDR1 LGHDT, CDR2 YNNKEL (reference sequence). CDR3 residues: CASSQESSYNEQFF. The CDR3 DNA follows: TGTGCCAGCAGCCAAGAGTCCTCCTACAATGAGCAGTTCTTC.